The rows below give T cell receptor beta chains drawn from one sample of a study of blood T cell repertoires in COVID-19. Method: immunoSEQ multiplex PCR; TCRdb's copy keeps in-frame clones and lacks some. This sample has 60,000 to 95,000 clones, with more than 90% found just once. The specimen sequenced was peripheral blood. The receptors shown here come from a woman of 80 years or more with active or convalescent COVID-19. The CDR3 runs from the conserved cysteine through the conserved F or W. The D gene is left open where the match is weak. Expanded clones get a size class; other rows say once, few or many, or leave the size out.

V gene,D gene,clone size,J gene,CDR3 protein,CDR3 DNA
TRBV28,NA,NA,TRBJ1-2,CASSSGPVSYTF,TGTGCCAGCAGTTCTGGGCCCGTGAGCTACACCTTC
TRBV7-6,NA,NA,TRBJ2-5,CASSLAPNPDRNQETQYF,TGTGCCAGCAGCTTAGCGCCTAACCCCGACAGGAACCAAGAGACCCAGTACTTC
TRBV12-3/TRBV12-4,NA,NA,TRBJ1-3,CASSFVLGNTIYF,TGTGCCAGCAGCTTCGTACTTGGAAACACCATATATTTT
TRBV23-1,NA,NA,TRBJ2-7,CASSVTGGGTLWHHEQYF,TGCGCCAGCAGTGTAACGGGAGGGGGCACTCTCTGGCACCACGAGCAGTACTTC
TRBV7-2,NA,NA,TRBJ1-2,CASSLREIYGYTF,TGTGCCAGCAGCTTACGGGAGATCTATGGCTACACCTTC
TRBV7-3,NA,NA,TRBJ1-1,CASSSQMNTEAFF,TGTGCCAGCAGCTCGCAGATGAACACTGAAGCTTTCTTT
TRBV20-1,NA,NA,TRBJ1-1,CSAPDSEAFF,TGCAGTGCACCCGACAGTGAAGCTTTCTTT
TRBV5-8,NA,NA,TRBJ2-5,CASSPDAGEGETQYF,TGTGCCAGCAGCCCGGATGCAGGGGAGGGGGAGACCCAGTACTTC
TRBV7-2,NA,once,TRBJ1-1,CASSLGPGENTEAFF,TGTGCCAGCAGCTTAGGGCCAGGGGAAAACACTGAAGCTTTCTTT
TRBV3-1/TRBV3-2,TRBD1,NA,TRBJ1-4,CASAGQGREKLFF,TGTGCCAGTGCGGGACAGGGGCGAGAAAAACTGTTTTTT
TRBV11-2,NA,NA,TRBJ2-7,CASSLTGAYEQYF,TGTGCCAGCAGCTTGACAGGAGCCTACGAGCAGTACTTC
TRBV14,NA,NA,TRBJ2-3,CASSQGLGSSTDTQYF,TGTGCCAGCAGCCAAGGACTCGGGAGTAGCACAGATACGCAGTATTTT
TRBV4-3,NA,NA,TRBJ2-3,CASSHEGGPDTQYF,TGCGCCAGCAGCCACGAGGGGGGGCCTGATACGCAGTATTTT
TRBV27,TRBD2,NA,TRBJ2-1,CASSIGTSSYNEQFF,TGTGCCAGCAGTATCGGGACTAGCTCCTACAATGAGCAGTTCTTC
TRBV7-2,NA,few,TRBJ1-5,CASSLRRDQPQHF,TGTGCCAGCAGCTTACGCAGGGATCAGCCCCAGCATTTT
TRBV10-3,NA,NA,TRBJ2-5,CAIGEFTRSGSVGETQYF,TGTGCCATCGGAGAATTCACTAGGTCGGGTTCGGTGGGAGAGACCCAGTACTTC
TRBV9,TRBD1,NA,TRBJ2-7,CASSVEGQGFDEQYF,TGTGCCAGCAGCGTAGAAGGACAGGGCTTCGACGAGCAGTACTTC
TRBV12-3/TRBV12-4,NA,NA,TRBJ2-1,CASSTGQLDEQFF,TGTGCCAGCAGTACCGGACAGTTGGATGAGCAGTTCTTC
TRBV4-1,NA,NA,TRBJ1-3,CASSQDEEEFSGNTIYF,TGCGCCAGCAGCCAAGATGAGGAGGAGTTCTCTGGAAACACCATATATTTT
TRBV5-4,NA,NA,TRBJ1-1,CASRPGLNTEAFF,TGTGCCAGCAGGCCGGGGTTGAACACTGAAGCTTTCTTT
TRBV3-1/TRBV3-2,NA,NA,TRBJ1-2,CASSHPGSGRGYTF,TGTGCCAGCAGTCACCCGGGGAGCGGCCGGGGCTACACCTTC
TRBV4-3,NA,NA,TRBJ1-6,CASSQGYRNNSPLHF,TGCGCCAGCAGCCAAGGGTACAGGAACAATTCACCCCTCCACTTT
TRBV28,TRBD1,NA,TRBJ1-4,CASSPPGTGREKLFF,TGTGCCAGCAGTCCGCCGGGGACAGGGAGGGAAAAACTGTTTTTT
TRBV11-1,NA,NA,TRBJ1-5,CASSGGWGQPQHF,TGTGCCAGCAGCGGGGGCTGGGGTCAGCCCCAGCATTTT
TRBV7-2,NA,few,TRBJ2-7,CASSLRDTFYEQYF,TGTGCCAGCAGCCTCCGGGACACTTTTTACGAGCAGTACTTC
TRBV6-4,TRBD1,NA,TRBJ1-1,CASSRTGGLTEAFF,TGTGCCAGCAGTCGGACAGGGGGTTTAACTGAAGCTTTCTTT
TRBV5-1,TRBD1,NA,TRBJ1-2,CASSLVAGGPGYTF,TGCGCCAGCAGCTTGGTGGCAGGGGGACCAGGCTACACCTTC
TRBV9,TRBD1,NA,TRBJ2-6,CASSLRRGTGVSGANVLTF,TGTGCCAGCAGCCTCAGACGAGGGACAGGGGTCTCTGGGGCCAACGTCCTGACTTTC
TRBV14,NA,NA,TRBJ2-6,CASSQDRGEAGANVLTF,TGTGCCAGCAGCCAAGACAGGGGAGAGGCTGGGGCCAACGTCCTGACTTTC
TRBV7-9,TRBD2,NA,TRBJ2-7,CASSGAGTSGGAVSEQYF,TGTGCCAGCAGCGGAGCCGGGACTAGCGGGGGGGCCGTGTCCGAGCAGTACTTC